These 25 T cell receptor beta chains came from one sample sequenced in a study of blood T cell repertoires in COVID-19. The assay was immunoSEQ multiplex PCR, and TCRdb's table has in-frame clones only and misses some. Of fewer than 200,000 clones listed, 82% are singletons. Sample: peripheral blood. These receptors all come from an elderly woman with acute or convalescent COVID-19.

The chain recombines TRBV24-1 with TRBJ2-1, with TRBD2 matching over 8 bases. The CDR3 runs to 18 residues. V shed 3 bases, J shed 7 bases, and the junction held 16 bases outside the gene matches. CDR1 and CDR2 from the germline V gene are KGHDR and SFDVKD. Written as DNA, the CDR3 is TGTGCCACCAGTGATCCATCTGGTACTAGCGGTGAGTTAAATGAGCAGTTCTTC. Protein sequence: CATSDPSGTSGELNEQFF.

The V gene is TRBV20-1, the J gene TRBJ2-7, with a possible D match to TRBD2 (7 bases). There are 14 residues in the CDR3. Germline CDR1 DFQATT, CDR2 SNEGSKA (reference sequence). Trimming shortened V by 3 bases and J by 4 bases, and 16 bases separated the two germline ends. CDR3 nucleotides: TGCAGTGCTAGTTCCCGGGGGGCAAAGTACGAGCAGTACTTC. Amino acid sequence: CSASSRGAKYEQYF.

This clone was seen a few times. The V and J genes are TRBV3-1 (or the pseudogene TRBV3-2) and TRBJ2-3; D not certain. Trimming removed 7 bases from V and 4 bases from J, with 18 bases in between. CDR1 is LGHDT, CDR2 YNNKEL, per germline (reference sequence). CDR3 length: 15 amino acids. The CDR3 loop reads CASTSVARRPDTQYF. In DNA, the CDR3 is TGTGCCAGCACCTCGGTGGCGCGGCGTCCAGATACGCAGTATTTT.

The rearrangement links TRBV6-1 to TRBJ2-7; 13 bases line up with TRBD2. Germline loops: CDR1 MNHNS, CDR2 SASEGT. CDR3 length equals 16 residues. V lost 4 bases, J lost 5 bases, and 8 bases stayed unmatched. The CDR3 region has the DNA TGTGCCAGCAGTGGTCAGACTAGCGGGAGGATAAACGAGCAGTACTTC. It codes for CASSGQTSGRINEQYF.

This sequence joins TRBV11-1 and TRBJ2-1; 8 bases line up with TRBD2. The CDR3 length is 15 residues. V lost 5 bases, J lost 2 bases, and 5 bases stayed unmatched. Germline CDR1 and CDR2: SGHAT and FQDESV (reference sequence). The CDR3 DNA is TGTGCCAGCAGCCGGGGGGGGCTGGCCTACAATGAGCAGTTCTTC. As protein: CASSRGGLAYNEQFF.

The CDR3 here is CAWSVPGQGGTEAFF. The DNA of the CDR3 is TGTGCCTGGAGTGTACCGGGACAGGGAGGGACTGAAGCTTTCTTT. V gene TRBV30 combines with J gene TRBJ1-1, with 9 positions matching TRBD1. Germline V gene sequence: CDR1 GTSNPN, CDR2 SVGIG (reference sequence). The CDR3 loop spans 15 amino acids. Trimming removed 0 bases from V and 5 bases from J; junction bases left unmatched: 7.

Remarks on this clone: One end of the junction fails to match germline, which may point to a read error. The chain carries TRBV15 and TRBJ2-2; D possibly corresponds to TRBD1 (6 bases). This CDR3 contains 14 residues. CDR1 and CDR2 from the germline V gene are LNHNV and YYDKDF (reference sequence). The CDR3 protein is CATTRQENTGELFF. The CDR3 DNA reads TGTGCCACCACCAGACAGGAGAACACCGGGGAGCTGTTTTTT. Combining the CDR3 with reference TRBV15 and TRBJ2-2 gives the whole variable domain DAMVIQNPRYQVTQFGKPVTLSCSQTLNHNVMYWYQQKSSQAPKLLFHYYDKDFNNEADTPDNFQSRRPNTSFCFLDIRSPGLGDTAMYLCATTRQENTGELFFGEGSRLTVL.

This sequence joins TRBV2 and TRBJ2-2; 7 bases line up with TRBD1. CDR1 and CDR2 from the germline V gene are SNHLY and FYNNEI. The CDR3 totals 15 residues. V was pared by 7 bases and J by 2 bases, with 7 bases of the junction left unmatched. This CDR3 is CASKGQSFNTGELFF. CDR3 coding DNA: TGTGCCAGCAAGGGACAGTCTTTCAACACCGGGGAGCTGTTTTTT.

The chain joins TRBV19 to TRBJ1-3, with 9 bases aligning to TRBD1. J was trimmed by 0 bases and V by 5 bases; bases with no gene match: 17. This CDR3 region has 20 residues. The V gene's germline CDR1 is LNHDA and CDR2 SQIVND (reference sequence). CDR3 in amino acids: CASSPRNRGRLIISGNTIYF. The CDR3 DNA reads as TGTGCCAGTAGTCCCCGAAACAGGGGGCGCCTCATTATCTCTGGAAACACCATATATTTT.

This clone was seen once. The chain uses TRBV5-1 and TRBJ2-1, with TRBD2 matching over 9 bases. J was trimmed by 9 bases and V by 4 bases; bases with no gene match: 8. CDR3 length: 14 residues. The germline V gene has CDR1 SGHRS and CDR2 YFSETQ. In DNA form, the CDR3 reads TGCGCCAGCAGCCTGGCGGGAGGGCCCGTTGAGCAGTTCTTC. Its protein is CASSLAGGPVEQFF.

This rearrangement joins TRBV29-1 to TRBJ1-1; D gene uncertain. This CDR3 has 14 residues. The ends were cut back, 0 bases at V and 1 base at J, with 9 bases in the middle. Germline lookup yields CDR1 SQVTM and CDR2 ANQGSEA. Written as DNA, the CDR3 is TGCAGCGTTGAAGAGCGGCATAGGAACACTGAAGCTTTCTTT. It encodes CSVEERHRNTEAFF. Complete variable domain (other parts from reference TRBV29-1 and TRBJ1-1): SAVISQKPSRDICQRGTSLTIQCQVDSQVTMMFWYRQQPGQSLTLIATANQGSEATYESGFVIDKFPISRPNLTFSTLTVSNMSPEDSSIYLCSVEERHRNTEAFFGQGTRLTVV.

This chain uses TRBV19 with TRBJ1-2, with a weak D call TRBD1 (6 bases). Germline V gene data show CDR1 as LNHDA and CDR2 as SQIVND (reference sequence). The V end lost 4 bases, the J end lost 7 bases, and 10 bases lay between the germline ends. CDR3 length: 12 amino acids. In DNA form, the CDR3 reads TGTGCCAGTAGTAGCCAGGGGCCTGGCTACACCTTC. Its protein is CASSSQGPGYTF.

The CDR3 protein is CAWSPGQHFSPLHF. DNA of the CDR3: TGTGCCTGGAGTCCGGGACAACACTTTTCACCCCTCCACTTT. The rearrangement joins TRBV30 to TRBJ1-6, with a possible D match to TRBD1 (6 bases). CDR1 is GTSNPN, CDR2 SVGIG, per germline (reference sequence). The V end lost 2 bases, the J end lost 9 bases, and 14 bases lay between the germline ends. CDR3 length: 14 residues.

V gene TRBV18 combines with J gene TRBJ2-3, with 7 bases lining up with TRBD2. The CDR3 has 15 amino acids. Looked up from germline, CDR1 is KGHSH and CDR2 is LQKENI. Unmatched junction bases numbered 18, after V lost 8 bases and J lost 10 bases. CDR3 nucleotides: TGTGCCAGCACCCCCGAACTGGCGGGAGAAGGTCCGCAGTATTTT. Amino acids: CASTPELAGEGPQYF. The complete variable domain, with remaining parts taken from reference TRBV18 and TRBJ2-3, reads NAGVMQNPRHLVRRRGQEARLRCSPMKGHSHVYWYRQLPEEGLKFMVYLQKENIIDESGMPKERFSAEFPKEGPSILRIQQVVRGDSAAYFCASTPELAGEGPQYFGPGTRLTVL.

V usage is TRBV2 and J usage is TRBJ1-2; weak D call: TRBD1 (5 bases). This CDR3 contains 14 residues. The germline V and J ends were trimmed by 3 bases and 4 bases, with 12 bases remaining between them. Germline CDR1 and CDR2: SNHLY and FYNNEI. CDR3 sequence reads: CASSETELVYGYTF. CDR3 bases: TGTGCCAGCAGTGAGACAGAGCTTGTCTATGGCTACACCTTC.

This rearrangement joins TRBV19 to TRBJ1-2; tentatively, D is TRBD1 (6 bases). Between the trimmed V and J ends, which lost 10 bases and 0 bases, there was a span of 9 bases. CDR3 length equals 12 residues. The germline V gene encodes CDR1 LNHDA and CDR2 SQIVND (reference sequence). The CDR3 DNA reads TGTGCCACTCGACAGGCTAACTATGGCTACACCTTC. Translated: CATRQANYGYTF.

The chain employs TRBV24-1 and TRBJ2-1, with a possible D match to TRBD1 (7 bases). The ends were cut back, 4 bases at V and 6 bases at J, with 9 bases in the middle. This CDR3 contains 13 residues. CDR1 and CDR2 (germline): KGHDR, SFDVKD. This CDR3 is CATSERDSNEQFF. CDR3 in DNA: TGTGCCACCAGTGAGCGGGACAGCAATGAGCAGTTCTTC.

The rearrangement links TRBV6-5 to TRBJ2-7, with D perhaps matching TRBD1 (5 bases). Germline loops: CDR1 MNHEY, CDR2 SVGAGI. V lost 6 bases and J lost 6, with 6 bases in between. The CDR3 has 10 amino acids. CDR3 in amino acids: CASRQAEQYF. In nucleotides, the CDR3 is TGTGCCAGCAGACAGGCCGAGCAGTACTTC.

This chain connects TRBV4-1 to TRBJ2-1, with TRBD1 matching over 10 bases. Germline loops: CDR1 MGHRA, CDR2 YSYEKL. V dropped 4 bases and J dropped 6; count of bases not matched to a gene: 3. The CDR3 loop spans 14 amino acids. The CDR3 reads CASSRDRGGNEQFF. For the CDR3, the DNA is TGCGCCAGCAGCCGGGACAGGGGTGGCAATGAGCAGTTCTTC.

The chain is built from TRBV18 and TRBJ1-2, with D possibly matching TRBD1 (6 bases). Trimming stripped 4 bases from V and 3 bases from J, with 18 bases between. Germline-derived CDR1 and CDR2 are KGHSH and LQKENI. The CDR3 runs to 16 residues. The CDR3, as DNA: TGTGCCAGCTCACGATGGACAGACCCTCTCGACTATGGCTACACCTTC. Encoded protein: CASSRWTDPLDYGYTF.

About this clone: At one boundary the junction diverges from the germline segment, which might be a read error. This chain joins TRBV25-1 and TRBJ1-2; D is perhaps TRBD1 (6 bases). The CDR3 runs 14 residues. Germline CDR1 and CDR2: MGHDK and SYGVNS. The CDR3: CASSDPQTGSGYFF. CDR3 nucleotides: TGTGCCAGCAGTGACCCTCAAACAGGGTCGGGGTACTTCTTC.

Here the CDR3 reads CATSRATGDLRNEKLFF. For the CDR3, the DNA is TGTGCCACCAGCAGAGCCACAGGGGACCTCCGTAATGAAAAACTGTTTTTT. The rearrangement uses TRBV15 and TRBJ1-4, with 7 positions matching TRBD1. The CDR3 length is 17 residues. In germline, CDR1 is LNHNV, CDR2 YYDKDF (reference sequence). V shed 1 base, J shed 4 bases, and the junction held 9 bases outside the gene matches.

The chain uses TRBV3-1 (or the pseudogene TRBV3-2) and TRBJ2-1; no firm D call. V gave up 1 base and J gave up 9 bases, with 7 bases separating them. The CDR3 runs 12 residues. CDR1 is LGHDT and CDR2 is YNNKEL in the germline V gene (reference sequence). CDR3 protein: CASSQGKPEQFF. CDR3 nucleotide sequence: TGTGCCAGCAGCCAAGGAAAGCCTGAGCAGTTCTTC.

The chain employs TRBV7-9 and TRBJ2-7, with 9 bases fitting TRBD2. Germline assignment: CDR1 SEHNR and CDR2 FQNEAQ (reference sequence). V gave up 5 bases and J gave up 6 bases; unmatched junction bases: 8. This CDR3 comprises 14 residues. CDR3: CASSPGTSFFEQYF. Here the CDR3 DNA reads TGTGCCAGCAGCCCCGGGACTAGCTTCTTCGAGCAGTACTTC.

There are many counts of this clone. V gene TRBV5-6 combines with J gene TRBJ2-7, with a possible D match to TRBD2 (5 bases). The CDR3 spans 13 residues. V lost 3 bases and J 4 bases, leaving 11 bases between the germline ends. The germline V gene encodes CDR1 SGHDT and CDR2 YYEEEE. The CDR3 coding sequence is TGTGCCAGCAGCTCCCGGGATCTGTACGAGCAGTACTTC. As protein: CASSSRDLYEQYF.